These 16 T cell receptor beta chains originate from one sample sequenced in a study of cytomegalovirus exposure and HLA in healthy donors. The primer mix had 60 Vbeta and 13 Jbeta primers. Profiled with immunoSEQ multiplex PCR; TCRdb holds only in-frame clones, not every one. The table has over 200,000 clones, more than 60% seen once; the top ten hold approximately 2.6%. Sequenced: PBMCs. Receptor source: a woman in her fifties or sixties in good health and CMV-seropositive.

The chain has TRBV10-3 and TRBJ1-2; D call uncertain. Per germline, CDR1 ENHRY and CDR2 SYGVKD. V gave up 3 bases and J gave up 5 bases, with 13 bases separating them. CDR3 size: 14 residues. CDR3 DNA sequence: TGTGCCATCAGTGAACAGTATCAAACGTATGGCTACACCTTC. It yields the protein CAISEQYQTYGYTF.

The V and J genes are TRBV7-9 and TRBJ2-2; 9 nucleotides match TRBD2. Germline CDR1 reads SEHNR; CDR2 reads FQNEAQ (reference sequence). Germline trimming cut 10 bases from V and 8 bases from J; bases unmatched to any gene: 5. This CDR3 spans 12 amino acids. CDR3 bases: TGTGCCAAGCGGGGGGCGCAAGGGGAGCTGTTTTTT. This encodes CAKRGAQGELFF. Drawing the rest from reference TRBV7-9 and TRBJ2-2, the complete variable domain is DTGVSQNPRHKITKRGQNVTFRCDPISEHNRLYWYRQTLGQGPEFLTYFQNEAQLEKSRLLSDRFSAERPKGSFSTLEIQRTEQGDSAMYLCAKRGAQGELFFGEGSRLTVL.

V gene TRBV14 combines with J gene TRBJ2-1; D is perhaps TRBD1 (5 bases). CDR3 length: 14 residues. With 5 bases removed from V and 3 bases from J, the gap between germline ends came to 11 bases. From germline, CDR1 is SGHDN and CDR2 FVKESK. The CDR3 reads CASSRTLVYNEQFF. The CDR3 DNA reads TGTGCCAGCAGCAGGACACTGGTCTACAATGAGCAGTTCTTC.

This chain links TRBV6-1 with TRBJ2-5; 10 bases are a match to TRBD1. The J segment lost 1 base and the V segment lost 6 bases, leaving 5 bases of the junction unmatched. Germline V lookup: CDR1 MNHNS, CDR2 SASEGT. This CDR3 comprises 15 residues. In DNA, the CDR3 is TGTGCCAGCAGGACAGGGGGCCATCCCCAAGAGACCCAGTACTTC. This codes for CASRTGGHPQETQYF.

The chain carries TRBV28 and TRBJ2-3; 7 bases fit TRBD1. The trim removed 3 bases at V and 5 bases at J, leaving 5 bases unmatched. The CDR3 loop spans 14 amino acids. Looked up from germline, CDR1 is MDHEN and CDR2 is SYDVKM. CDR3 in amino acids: CASSFRGRVDTQYF. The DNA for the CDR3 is TGTGCCAGCAGTTTTAGGGGGCGCGTAGATACGCAGTATTTT.

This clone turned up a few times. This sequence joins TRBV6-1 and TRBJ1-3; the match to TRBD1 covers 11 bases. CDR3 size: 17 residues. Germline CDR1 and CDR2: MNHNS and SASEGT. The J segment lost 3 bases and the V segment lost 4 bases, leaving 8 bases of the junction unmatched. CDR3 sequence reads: CASSAWTGGDFGNTIYF. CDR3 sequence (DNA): TGTGCCAGCAGTGCCTGGACAGGGGGCGATTTTGGAAACACCATATATTTT.

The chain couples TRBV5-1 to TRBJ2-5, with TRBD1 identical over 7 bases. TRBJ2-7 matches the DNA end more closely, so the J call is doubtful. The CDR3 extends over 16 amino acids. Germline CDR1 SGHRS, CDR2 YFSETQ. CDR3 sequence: CASSSIPGQILYEQYF. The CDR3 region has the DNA TGCGCCAGCAGCTCTATTCCGGGACAGATCCTCTACGAGCAGTACTTC.

CDR3 in DNA: TGTGCCAGCAGCTTTCAGCTAGCGGGAAGGATGAAGCAGTACTTC. Protein: CASSFQLAGRMKQYF. This chain uses TRBV5-4 with TRBJ2-7; the match to TRBD2 covers 9 bases. The V and J ends lost 2 bases and 8 bases, in that order; junction bases with no gene match: 11. Germline assignment: CDR1 SGHNT and CDR2 YYREEE (reference sequence). This CDR3 comprises 15 residues.

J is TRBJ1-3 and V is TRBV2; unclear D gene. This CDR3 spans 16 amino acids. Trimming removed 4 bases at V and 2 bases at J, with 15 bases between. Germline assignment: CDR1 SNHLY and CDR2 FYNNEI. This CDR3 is CASSGQTPSTGNTIYF. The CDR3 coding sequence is TGTGCCAGCAGTGGGCAGACACCTTCTACTGGAAACACCATATATTTT.

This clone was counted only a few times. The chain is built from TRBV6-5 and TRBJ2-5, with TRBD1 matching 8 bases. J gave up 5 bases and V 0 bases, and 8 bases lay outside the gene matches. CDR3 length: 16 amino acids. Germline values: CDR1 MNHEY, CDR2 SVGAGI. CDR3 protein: CASSYSAFTGGETQYF. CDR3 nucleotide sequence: TGTGCCAGCAGTTACTCAGCTTTCACAGGGGGGGAGACCCAGTACTTC.

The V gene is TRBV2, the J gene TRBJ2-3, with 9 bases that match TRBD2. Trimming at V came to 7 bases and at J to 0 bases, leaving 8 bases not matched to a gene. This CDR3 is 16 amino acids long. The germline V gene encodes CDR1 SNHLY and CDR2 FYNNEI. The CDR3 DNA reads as TGTGCCAGCACCGATATAGCGGGAGAGAGCACAGATACGCAGTATTTT. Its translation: CASTDIAGESTDTQYF.

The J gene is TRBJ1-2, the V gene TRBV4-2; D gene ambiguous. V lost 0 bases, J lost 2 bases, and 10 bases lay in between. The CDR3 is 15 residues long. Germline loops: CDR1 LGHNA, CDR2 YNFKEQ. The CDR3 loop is CASSQDPGKNYGYTF. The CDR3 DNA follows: TGTGCCAGCAGCCAAGATCCGGGTAAGAACTATGGCTACACCTTC.

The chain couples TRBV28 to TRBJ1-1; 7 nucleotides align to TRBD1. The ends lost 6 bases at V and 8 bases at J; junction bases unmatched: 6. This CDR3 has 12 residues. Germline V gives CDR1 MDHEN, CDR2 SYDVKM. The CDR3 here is CASSLTGEEAFF. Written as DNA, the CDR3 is TGTGCCAGCAGCCTCACAGGGGAGGAAGCTTTCTTT. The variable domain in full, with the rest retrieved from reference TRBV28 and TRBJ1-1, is DVKVTQSSRYLVKRTGEKVFLECVQDMDHENMFWYRQDPGLGLRLIYFSYDVKMKEKGDIPEGYSVSREKKERFSLILESASTNQTSMYLCASSLTGEEAFFGQGTRLTVV.

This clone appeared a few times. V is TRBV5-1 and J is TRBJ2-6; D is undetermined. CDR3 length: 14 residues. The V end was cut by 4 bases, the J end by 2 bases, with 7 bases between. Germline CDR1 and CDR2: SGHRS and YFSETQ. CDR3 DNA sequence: TGCGCCAGCAGCAGAGACACTGGGGCCAACGTCCTGACTTTC. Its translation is CASSRDTGANVLTF.

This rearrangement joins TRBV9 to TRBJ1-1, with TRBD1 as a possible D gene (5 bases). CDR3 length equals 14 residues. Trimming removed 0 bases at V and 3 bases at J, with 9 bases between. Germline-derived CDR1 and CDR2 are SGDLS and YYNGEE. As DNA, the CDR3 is TGTGCCAGCAGCGTAGGGGGGGGATACACTGAAGCTTTCTTT. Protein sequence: CASSVGGGYTEAFF.

As DNA, the CDR3 is TGTGCCAGCAGAATTACTAGCGGGAGGAACAATGAGCAGTTCTTC. Its translation: CASRITSGRNNEQFF. V gene TRBV6-1 combines with J gene TRBJ2-1; 12 nucleotides agree with TRBD2. The germline V gene has CDR1 MNHNS and CDR2 SASEGT. CDR3 length: 15 amino acids. The trim removed 6 bases at V and 5 bases at J, leaving 5 bases unmatched.